This T cell receptor beta chain was identified during a study of T cells in Graves' hyperthyroidism and ophthalmopathy. Study-level points and caveats: Blood samples included most of the expanded thyroid clonotypes exceeding 0.001.

The sample holds a few counts of this clonotype. Antigen specificity is unknown. The investigators amplified TCR beta CDR3 regions from RNA transcripts. TCR CDR3 underwent first-round RT-PCR with the HTBI primer set. MiXCR, applied by TCRdb to the multiplex PCR reads, yields one record per CDR3 protein. The sample yields some 370,000 distinct CDR3 sequences, about 17% seen once. The TCR was taken from a woman in her thirties with Graves' hyperthyroidism that later progressed to Graves' ophthalmopathy. Input material: blood.

The CDR3 here is CASRQDRSHEQFF. The CDR3 nucleotides read TGTGCCAGCAGGCAGGACAGGTCCCATGAGCAGTTCTTC. V is TRBV7-9 and J is TRBJ2-1, with 7 bases fitting TRBD1. V dropped 6 bases and J dropped 8; count of bases not matched to a gene: 7. Germline V gives CDR1 SEHNR, CDR2 FQNEAQ (reference sequence). The CDR3 is made up of 13 amino acids.